A selection of T cell receptor beta chains follows, all from one sample in a study of T cells in localized non-small cell lung cancer. Assay used: immunoSEQ multiplex PCR; TCRdb lists only in-frame clones, some missing. The sample holds tens of thousands of clones; about 88% are singletons and the top ten take over 25%. The sample consisted of peripheral blood, taken before any cancer treatment. The receptor source for this set is a male donor at least 60 years old with stage I squamous cell lung carcinoma. Each CDR3 is given with its conserved first and last residue. The D gene is left open where the match is weak.

D: -
V: TRBV30
J: TRBJ1-2
CDR3: CAWSDQGPYGYTF

D: -
V: TRBV27
J: TRBJ1-2
CDR3: CASSLLQGKGGGYTF

D: -
V: TRBV4-3
J: TRBJ2-7
CDR3: CASSHWGSSYEQYF

D: -
V: TRBV11-2
J: TRBJ2-1
CDR3: CASREQGWNEQFF

D: -
V: TRBV9
J: TRBJ2-7
CDR3: CASSVGVLGSRANYEQYF

D: -
V: TRBV6-5
J: TRBJ2-7
CDR3: CASSYGRGPYEQYF

D: TRBD2
V: TRBV11-2
J: TRBJ2-1
CDR3: CASSLALAGGLSYNEQFF

D: -
V: TRBV9
J: TRBJ1-1
CDR3: CASSDGGGNTEAFF

D: -
V: TRBV6-1
J: TRBJ2-5
CDR3: CASSETPRSGTQYF

D: -
V: TRBV27
J: TRBJ2-5
CDR3: CASSSLLDLRWETQYF

D: -
V: TRBV10-3
J: TRBJ2-3
CDR3: CATLGGGTRTDTQYF

D: -
V: TRBV6-6
J: TRBJ2-7
CDR3: CASSQGSASAIREQYF

D: -
V: TRBV4-3
J: TRBJ2-3
CDR3: CASSQDSGRLTDTQYF

D: TRBD2
V: TRBV29-1
J: TRBJ2-5
CDR3: CSVEEGGGLLRETQYF

D: TRBD2
V: TRBV7-2
J: TRBJ2-5
CDR3: CASSLGASGTETQYF

D: -
V: TRBV5-6
J: TRBJ2-1
CDR3: CASSAGLDNEQFF